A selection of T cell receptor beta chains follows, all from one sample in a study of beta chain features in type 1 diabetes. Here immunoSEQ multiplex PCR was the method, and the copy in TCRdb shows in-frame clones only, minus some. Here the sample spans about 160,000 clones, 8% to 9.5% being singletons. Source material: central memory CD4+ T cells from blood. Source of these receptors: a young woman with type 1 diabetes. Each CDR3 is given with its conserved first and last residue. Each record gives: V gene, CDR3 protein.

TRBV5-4,CASTPGGGGELFF
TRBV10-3,CAGRVAGRGLAQYF
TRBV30,CAWSVTIPLAGEIHEQFF
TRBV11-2,CASSTHTLPTGGADTQYF
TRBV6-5,CASGQGPATNEKLFF
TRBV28,CASSLGTGGPNQPQHF
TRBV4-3,CASSQDIRDDGYTF
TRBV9,CASSLGSDSPAFF
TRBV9,CASNRGEGGETQYF
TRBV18,CASSPQSGSDNEQFF
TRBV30,CAWSVMGAGTGEPFF
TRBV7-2,CASSLGWSSGSQETQYF
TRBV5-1,CASSSSGITDTQYF
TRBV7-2,CASSLGKGRETALF